This T cell receptor beta chain emerged from a study of T-cell reconstitution after alpha-beta-depleted transplantation in children. Molecular barcoding with unique molecular identifiers was used for the TCRbeta library. TCRdb reprocessed the PCR reads with MiXCR, giving one entry per CDR3 protein. The sample gives about 610,000 distinct CDR3 sequences, over 9.5% of which show up once; approximately 4.1% is in the top ten. Germline assignment: CDR1 SQVTM and CDR2 ANQGSEA. The CDR3 has 13 residues. The trim removed 7 bases at V and 6 bases at J, leaving 7 bases unmatched. This clonotype has only a few counts.

This receptor was obtained from a human donor who donated a stem cell graft to a child with acute myeloid leukemia. The specimen was PBMCs from the stem cell graft donor, collected from the stem cell graft. This chain connects TRBV29-1 to TRBJ1-4; 8 nucleotides match TRBD1. CDR3: CSAFQGADEKLFF. The CDR3 DNA follows: TGCAGCGCCTTTCAGGGGGCGGATGAAAAACTGTTTTTT. Drawing the rest from reference TRBV29-1 and TRBJ1-4, the complete variable domain is SAVISQKPSRDICQRGTSLTIQCQVDSQVTMMFWYRQQPGQSLTLIATANQGSEATYESGFVIDKFPISRPNLTFSTLTVSNMSPEDSSIYLCSAFQGADEKLFFGSGTQLSVL.